The 15 T cell receptor beta chains listed next were all sequenced from one sample in a study of long-term antiretroviral therapy in people with HIV. The immunoSEQ assay was v3.0, run at survey level. Assay used: immunoSEQ multiplex PCR; TCRdb lists only in-frame clones, some missing. The sample has 15,000 to 20,000 clones, 70% to 85% seen once. The starting material was unsorted PBMCs, obtained 1.5 years before starting antiretroviral therapy. Receptors originate from a woman aged 45-59 years with HIV.

This rearrangement joins TRBV9 to TRBJ1-4; 7 nucleotides agree with TRBD1. The CDR3 extends over 15 amino acids. With 2 bases clipped from V and 7 bases from J, the junction kept 8 bases outside the gene matches. Germline V lookup: CDR1 SGDLS, CDR2 YYNGEE. CDR3 region: CASSVGQSGGEKLFF. CDR3 in DNA: TGTGCCAGCAGCGTGGGACAGTCAGGAGGTGAAAAACTGTTTTTT. Complete variable domain (other parts from reference TRBV9 and TRBJ1-4): DSGVTQTPKHLITATGQRVTLRCSPRSGDLSVYWYQQSLDQGLQFLIQYYNGEERAKGNILERFSAQQFPDLHSELNLSSLELGDSALYFCASSVGQSGGEKLFFGSGTQLSVL.

The chain employs TRBV9 and TRBJ1-5, with TRBD1 matching 7 bases. Germline values: CDR1 SGDLS, CDR2 YYNGEE. The CDR3 has 15 amino acids. V was clipped by 0 bases and J by 7 bases; unmatched bases: 7. CDR3 nucleotide sequence: TGTGCCAGCAGCGTAGGGGACAGCTCCTGGCAGCCCCAGCATTTT. This codes for CASSVGDSSWQPQHF.

This chain connects TRBV30 to TRBJ2-5; 7 positions agree with TRBD1. The CDR3 contains 16 residues. V dropped 3 bases and J dropped 1; count of bases not matched to a gene: 11. Germline loops: CDR1 GTSNPN, CDR2 SVGIG (reference sequence). The CDR3: CAWRARTGVIQETQYF. In nucleotides, the CDR3 is TGTGCCTGGAGGGCCAGGACAGGAGTTATCCAAGAGACCCAGTACTTC.

The J gene is TRBJ2-3, the V gene TRBV5-4; D unclear. The V gene's germline CDR1 is SGHNT and CDR2 YYREEE (reference sequence). CDR3 length: 16 amino acids. Deletions cut 1 base from V and 1 base from J, with 13 bases between. Written as DNA, the CDR3 is TGTGCCAGCAGCTTGCCGCCTAGGAGCGGCACAGATACGCAGTATTTT. Amino acids: CASSLPPRSGTDTQYF.

The chain uses TRBV18 and TRBJ2-4; a possible D gene is TRBD1 (6 bases). The CDR3 consists of 14 residues. Germline assignment: CDR1 KGHSH and CDR2 LQKENI. V was shortened by 6 bases and J by 0 bases, with 9 bases between the two germline ends. The CDR3 here is CASSGALAKNIQYF. CDR3 coding DNA: TGTGCCAGCTCGGGGGCCTTAGCCAAAAACATTCAGTACTTC.

The V call is TRBV10-3, the J call TRBJ2-3, with 10 positions matching TRBD1. This CDR3 spans 14 amino acids. The V and J ends lost 5 bases and 3 bases, in that order; junction bases with no gene match: 2. Germline V gene sequence: CDR1 ENHRY, CDR2 SYGVKD. CDR3 region: CAISPGQGTDTQYF. As DNA, the CDR3 is TGTGCCATCAGTCCGGGACAGGGGACAGATACGCAGTATTTT.

The chain employs TRBV6-1 and TRBJ1-1, with D possibly TRBD1 on 5 matching bases. CDR1 MNHNS and CDR2 SASEGT come from the germline V gene. Trimming took 4 bases from V and 2 from J, leaving 14 bases between them. The CDR3 spans 15 residues. DNA of the CDR3: TGTGCCAGCAGTGGCCGGGACTTAAAAAACACTGAAGCTTTCTTT. Residues: CASSGRDLKNTEAFF.

This clone was observed a few times. The J gene is TRBJ1-1, the V gene TRBV7-3, with a tentative D call TRBD1 (5 bases). CDR3 size: 14 residues. Between the trimmed V and J ends, which lost 5 bases and 6 bases, there was a span of 16 bases. Germline CDR1 SGHTA, CDR2 FQGTGA. The CDR3 sequence is CASSRDSEGSEAFF. The CDR3 region has the DNA TGTGCCAGCAGCAGGGACTCCGAGGGGTCTGAAGCTTTCTTT.

The gene calls are TRBV19 and TRBJ1-1; D not certain. CDR1 and CDR2 (germline): LNHDA, SQIVND (reference sequence). The CDR3 spans 13 residues. Trimming stripped 2 bases from V and 1 base from J, with 5 bases between. The CDR3 region is CASSITANTEAFF. The CDR3 bases are TGTGCCAGTAGTATAACGGCGAACACTGAAGCTTTCTTT.

The chain is built from TRBV12-5 and TRBJ2-7, with D tentatively TRBD2 (5 bases). CDR1 is LGHNT, CDR2 FRNRAP, per germline. Trimming cost V 3 bases and J 5 bases, with 11 bases left between them. CDR3 size: 13 residues. The CDR3 DNA is TGTGCTAGTGGTTTCCCTGCCGGGGACGAGCAGTACTTC. Protein product: CASGFPAGDEQYF.

The rearrangement joins TRBV13 to TRBJ2-3; D unresolved. Per germline, CDR1 PRHDT and CDR2 FYEKMQ (reference sequence). CDR3 length: 13 amino acids. The V end lost 2 bases, the J end lost 2 bases, and 5 bases lay between the germline ends. This CDR3 reads CASSLPNTDTQYF. In DNA form, the CDR3 reads TGTGCCAGCAGCTTACCCAACACAGATACGCAGTATTTT.

The rearrangement joins TRBV14 to TRBJ1-1; D not certain. The CDR3 sequence is 14 residues long. Germline CDR1 and CDR2: SGHDN and FVKESK. Trimming removed 4 bases at V and 0 bases at J, with 9 bases between. The CDR3 protein is CASSLPGMNTEAFF. The CDR3 nucleotides read TGTGCCAGCAGCCTCCCGGGAATGAACACTGAAGCTTTCTTT.

The chain combines TRBV6-5 with TRBJ1-2; tentatively, D is TRBD1 (5 bases). The ends were cut back, 6 bases at V and 4 bases at J, with 9 bases in the middle. Germline lookup yields CDR1 MNHEY and CDR2 SVGAGI. CDR3 length: 12 amino acids. The CDR3 protein is CASRTDPYGYTF. The CDR3 DNA is TGTGCCAGCAGGACAGACCCCTATGGCTACACCTTC.

The chain uses TRBV6-1 and TRBJ2-2; no clear D gene. This CDR3 has 14 residues. Trimming took 0 bases from V and 4 from J, leaving 6 bases between them. CDR1 is MNHNS and CDR2 is SASEGT in the germline V gene. The CDR3 nucleotides read TGTGCCAGCAGTGAAGCGACCGCCACCGGGGAGCTGTTTTTT. This sequence encodes CASSEATATGELFF.

The chain is built from TRBV2 and TRBJ2-5; 16 bases map to TRBD2. The CDR3 sequence is 19 residues long. Germline CDR1 and CDR2: SNHLY and FYNNEI. Trimming cost V 7 bases and J 3 bases; bases outside gene matches: 14. The CDR3, as DNA: TGTGCCAGCAATCTATGGACCGGGACTAGCGGGGGGGCCGAAGAGACCCAGTACTTC. This encodes CASNLWTGTSGGAEETQYF.